This is a list of T cell receptor beta chains from one sample in a study of blood T cell repertoires in COVID-19. Sequencing used immunoSEQ multiplex PCR; TCRdb keeps in-frame clones, though not all of them. Of about 250,000 clones in the sample, roughly 80% are singletons; the top ten hold nearly 9%. Sequencing used peripheral blood. The receptors derive from an older man with acute or convalescent COVID-19. The CDR3 runs from the conserved cysteine through the conserved F or W.

V,length,J,CDR3
TRBV6-1,16,TRBJ1-4,CASSELKDRSNEKLFF
TRBV6-6,17,TRBJ1-3,CASSRTGGRSSGNTIYF
TRBV6-5,14,TRBJ1-5,CASLRWAGNQPQHF
TRBV11-2,14,TRBJ1-4,CASSHTLANEKLFF
TRBV7-6,17,TRBJ2-1,CASSSYTQGARGNEQFF
TRBV5-4,17,TRBJ2-3,CASSLPGLAGGPNTQYF
TRBV5-6,15,TRBJ1-5,CASSSLGAGGQPQHF
TRBV2,16,TRBJ2-1,CASKTRRLAGDDEQFF
TRBV30,17,TRBJ1-3,CAWSKGQSGASGNTIYF
TRBV5-1,14,TRBJ2-5,CASSLGQGQETQYF
TRBV19,15,TRBJ1-2,CASRNPQGQFYGYTF
TRBV11-2,13,TRBJ1-1,CASSGRGRTEAFF
TRBV19,15,TRBJ1-5,CASTLRGTGWQPQHF
TRBV28,12,TRBJ2-7,CASGKGAREQYF
TRBV6-6,16,TRBJ2-7,CASSYSRDRGGDEQYF